This T cell receptor (beta chain) was obtained from a study of T-cell reconstitution after alpha-beta-depleted transplantation in children. Trimming took 3 bases from V and 2 from J; bases not matched to a gene: 3. CDR1 and CDR2 from the germline V gene are SQVTM and ANQGSEA. The CDR3 totals 13 residues. This clonotype was observed a handful of times. The authors prepared the TCRbeta library with unique molecular identifiers. TCRdb called the PCR reads again in MiXCR, with one record for every CDR3 protein. The sample shows about 610,000 distinct CDR3 sequences, about 10% of them seen only once. This chain uses TRBV29-1 with TRBJ2-7; 8 bases are shared with TRBD2. The sequence derives from a human donor who donated a stem cell graft to a child with acute myeloid leukemia. Sequencing used PBMCs from the stem cell graft donor, obtained from the stem cell graft. The CDR3 reads CSVDTSGAYEQYF. CDR3 bases: TGCAGCGTTGATACTAGCGGAGCCTACGAGCAGTACTTC.